The 18 T cell receptor beta chains in this list originate from one sample, sequenced in a study of blood T cell repertoires in COVID-19. Using immunoSEQ multiplex PCR, the repertoire was profiled, and TCRdb retains in-frame clones only, with some absent. The table has roughly 100,000 clones, 81% seen once; the top ten hold around a tenth. Sample: peripheral blood. The source is a woman in her seventies with acute or convalescent COVID-19.

In its sample, this clone was seen a few times. CDR3 nucleotide sequence: TGTGCCAGCAGTAACGGGGCGGGAGGGCTGGAGACCCAGTACTTC. This encodes CASSNGAGGLETQYF. This chain connects TRBV6-2 or TRBV6-3 to TRBJ2-5; the match to TRBD2 covers 9 bases. Unmatched junction bases numbered 9, after V lost 5 bases and J lost 5 bases. The CDR3 length is 15 residues. Germline CDR1 reads MNHEY; CDR2 reads SVGEGT.

The chain is built from TRBV6-6 and TRBJ2-5; TRBD2 matches at 8 bases. From germline, CDR1 is MNHNY and CDR2 SVGAGI (reference sequence). V dropped 7 bases and J dropped 5; count of bases not matched to a gene: 12. The CDR3 runs 15 residues. CDR3 in DNA: TGTGCCAGCACCCTCGGGGGGGAGGGCCCTGAGACCCAGTACTTC. It codes for CASTLGGEGPETQYF.

The chain couples TRBV30 to TRBJ2-7; possibly TRBD1 for D (5 bases). Germline CDR1 reads GTSNPN; CDR2 reads SVGIG (reference sequence). V lost 3 bases, J lost 2 bases, and 11 bases lay in between. The CDR3 sequence is 13 residues long. CDR3: CAWRTDGTYEQYF. CDR3 in DNA: TGTGCCTGGAGGACAGACGGTACCTACGAGCAGTACTTC. The variable domain in full, with the rest retrieved from reference TRBV30 and TRBJ2-7, is SQTIHQWPATLVQPVGSPLSLECTVEGTSNPNLYWYRQAAGRGLQLLFYSVGIGQISSEVPQNLSASRPQDRQFILSSKKLLLSDSGFYLCAWRTDGTYEQYFGPGTRLTVT.

This chain joins TRBV19 and TRBJ2-1, with 7 bases fitting TRBD1. The V gene's germline CDR1 is LNHDA and CDR2 SQIVND (reference sequence). This CDR3 has 13 residues. V shed 6 bases, J shed 8 bases, and the junction held 7 bases outside the gene matches. The CDR3 reads CASSYGQAYEQFF. CDR3 DNA sequence: TGTGCCAGTAGCTACGGACAGGCCTATGAGCAGTTCTTC.

This chain links TRBV5-6 with TRBJ2-1; 8 bases are a match to TRBD1. CDR1 and CDR2 from the germline V gene are SGHDT and YYEEEE. V shed 4 bases, J shed 3 bases, and the junction held 6 bases outside the gene matches. The CDR3 length is 15 residues. The DNA for the CDR3 is TGTGCCAGCAGCGCGACAGGGGCTAACTACAATGAGCAGTTCTTC. Protein sequence: CASSATGANYNEQFF.

The genes are TRBV19 and TRBJ1-6; 7 nucleotides align to TRBD1. CDR3 size: 14 residues. Looked up from germline, CDR1 is LNHDA and CDR2 is SQIVND (reference sequence). V was clipped by 5 bases and J by 9 bases; unmatched bases: 7. The CDR3 coding sequence is TGTGCCAGTAGTGGAGGGGGCAGGAGTTCACCCCTCCACTTT. Translation gives CASSGGGRSSPLHF.

The chain carries TRBV7-8 and TRBJ1-5; maybe TRBD1 (5 bases). CDR1 is SGHVS, CDR2 FQNEAQ, per germline. CDR3 size: 16 residues. V was clipped by 5 bases and J by 0 bases, with 14 bases between them. As DNA, the CDR3 is TGTGCCAGCAGCCCTAGGGGTCCTAATAGCAATCAGCCCCAGCATTTT. As protein: CASSPRGPNSNQPQHF.

The chain is built from TRBV20-1 and TRBJ1-1; TRBD1 matches at 9 bases. This CDR3 region has 15 residues. After removal of 6 bases from V and 4 bases from J, the junction contained 12 bases not matched to a gene. Germline assignment: CDR1 DFQATT and CDR2 SNEGSKA (reference sequence). The CDR3 bases are TGCAGTGCCAGTCCCGGGACAGGGTTGGCCACTGAAGCTTTCTTT. It yields the protein CSASPGTGLATEAFF.

This clone was found once. DNA for the CDR3: TGTGCCAGCAGTGCGAATGGGGGGGAAGTTGGGCCCCAGCATTTT. It codes for CASSANGGEVGPQHF. V gene TRBV2 combines with J gene TRBJ1-5, with a possible D match to TRBD1 (5 bases). This CDR3 comprises 15 residues. Germline loops: CDR1 SNHLY, CDR2 FYNNEI. V dropped 4 bases and J dropped 9 bases, with 19 bases sitting between them. Full variable domain (rest looked up from reference TRBV2 and TRBJ1-5): EPEVTQTPSHQVTQMGQEVILRCVPISNHLYFYWYRQILGQKVEFLVSFYNNEISEKSEIFDDQFSVERPDGSNFTLKIRSTKLEDSAMYFCASSANGGEVGPQHFGDGTRLSIL.

V is TRBV19 and J is TRBJ2-5, with D perhaps matching TRBD1 (5 bases). The CDR3 runs 13 residues. V shed 6 bases and J shed 2 bases, with 10 bases lying between them. Germline lookup yields CDR1 LNHDA and CDR2 SQIVND (reference sequence). The CDR3 loop is CASSSSGQETQYF. CDR3 nucleotides: TGTGCCAGTAGCAGCTCAGGGCAAGAGACCCAGTACTTC.

This clone was seen a few times. The chain is built from TRBV15 and TRBJ2-5, with D uncertain. V gave up 0 bases and J gave up 1 base, with 9 bases separating them. CDR1 is LNHNV, CDR2 YYDKDF, per germline (reference sequence). There are 15 residues in the CDR3. The CDR3 protein is CATSREPQSQETQYF. CDR3 in DNA: TGTGCCACCAGCAGAGAGCCACAGAGCCAAGAGACCCAGTACTTC.

This chain links TRBV19 with TRBJ2-2, with D hard to call. Germline V gene sequence: CDR1 LNHDA, CDR2 SQIVND (reference sequence). CDR3 length: 15 amino acids. The ends were cut back, 5 bases at V and 4 bases at J, with 14 bases in the middle. This CDR3 is CASSQTRGVTGELFF. The CDR3 region has the DNA TGTGCCAGTAGTCAAACCCGCGGAGTCACCGGGGAGCTGTTTTTT.

This rearrangement joins TRBV9 to TRBJ2-2; 11 bases fit TRBD2. V was pared by 4 bases and J by 6 bases, with 5 bases of the junction left unmatched. Germline V gene data show CDR1 as SGDLS and CDR2 as YYNGEE. The CDR3 extends over 15 amino acids. The CDR3 region is CASSRLAGRAGELFF. The CDR3 coding sequence is TGTGCCAGCAGCCGACTAGCGGGACGGGCCGGGGAGCTGTTTTTT.

Note on this clone: A junction end diverges from the germline sequence, so it may reflect a read error. This chain links TRBV7-8 with TRBJ2-1, with D possibly TRBD2 on 6 matching bases. Germline loops: CDR1 SGHVS, CDR2 FQNEAQ. This CDR3 is built from 13 residues. The CDR3 is CASSLVVLGRRVF. DNA of the CDR3: TGTGCCAGCAGCTTAGTAGTGTTGGGCAGGAGGGTCTTC.

The V call is TRBV5-1, the J call TRBJ2-2; 8 bases align to TRBD2. V dropped 3 bases and J dropped 3; count of bases not matched to a gene: 7. Per the germline V gene, CDR1 is SGHRS and CDR2 is YFSETQ. This CDR3 comprises 16 residues. CDR3 residues: CASSSTGGSDTGELFF. The DNA of the CDR3 is TGCGCCAGCAGCTCAACGGGGGGGTCGGACACCGGGGAGCTGTTTTTT.

This chain uses TRBV6-5 with TRBJ2-2; 7 bases align to TRBD2. The V gene end was trimmed by 0 bases and the J gene end by 2 bases; junction bases not matched to a gene: 3. Germline loops: CDR1 MNHEY, CDR2 SVGAGI. The CDR3 contains 16 residues. The CDR3 loop reads CASSYSRGVNTGELFF. CDR3 coding DNA: TGTGCCAGCAGTTACTCCCGGGGGGTTAACACCGGGGAGCTGTTTTTT.

This clone has a handful of counts. The gene calls are TRBV5-6 and TRBJ2-6; 7 positions agree with TRBD1. The CDR3 consists of 16 residues. Trimming removed 0 bases from V and 0 bases from J; junction bases left unmatched: 0. Germline loops: CDR1 SGHDT, CDR2 YYEEEE. CDR3 residues: CASSLGQGSGANVLTF. DNA for the CDR3: TGTGCCAGCAGCTTGGGACAGGGCTCTGGGGCCAACGTCCTGACTTTC.

The rearrangement joins TRBV7-8 to TRBJ2-1; 10 bases are shared with TRBD2. Germline CDR1 reads SGHVS; CDR2 reads FQNEAQ. The CDR3 has 16 residues. Trimming removed 5 bases from V and 5 bases from J; junction bases left unmatched: 9. CDR3: CASSLRTSGINNEQFF. DNA for the CDR3: TGTGCCAGCAGCCTTCGGACTAGCGGTATTAACAATGAGCAGTTCTTC.